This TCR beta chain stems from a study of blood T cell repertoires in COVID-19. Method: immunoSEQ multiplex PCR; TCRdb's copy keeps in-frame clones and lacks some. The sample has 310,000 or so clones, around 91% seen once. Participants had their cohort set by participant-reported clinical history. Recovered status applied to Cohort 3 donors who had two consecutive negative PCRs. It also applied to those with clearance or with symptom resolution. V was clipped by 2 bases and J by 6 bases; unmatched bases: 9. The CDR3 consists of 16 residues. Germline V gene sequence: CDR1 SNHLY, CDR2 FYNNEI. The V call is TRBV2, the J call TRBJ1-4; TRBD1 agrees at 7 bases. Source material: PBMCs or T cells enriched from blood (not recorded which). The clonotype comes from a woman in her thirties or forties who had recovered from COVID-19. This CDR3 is CASSESRGLGDEKLFF. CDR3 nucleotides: TGTGCCAGCAGTGAATCGAGGGGGCTGGGGGATGAAAAACTGTTTTTT.